This is a list of T cell receptor beta chains from one sample in a study of blood T cell repertoires in COVID-19. Data came from immunoSEQ multiplex PCR; TCRdb stores just in-frame clones and leaves some out. The sample lists some 150,000 clones; 87% were seen once. Input material: peripheral blood. The receptors were gathered from a woman aged 60 to 75 who had recovered from COVID-19. The CDR3 runs from the conserved cysteine through the conserved F or W. A D gene is named only where the DNA matches it firmly. Size values are once, few and many counts, or a class for expanded clones, and some rows have none.

V gene	D gene	J gene	clone size	CDR3 protein	CDR3 DNA
TRBV6-5	NA	TRBJ1-2	NA	CASEKPTGYGYTF	TGTGCCAGCGAAAAACCTACAGGGTATGGCTACACCTTC
TRBV18	NA	TRBJ1-1	NA	CASSREASTEAFF	TGTGCCAGCTCACGGGAGGCGAGCACTGAAGCTTTCTTT
TRBV7-6	TRBD1	TRBJ2-5	NA	CASSLNRGDQETQYF	TGTGCCAGCAGCTTAAACAGGGGCGACCAAGAGACCCAGTACTTC
TRBV19	TRBD1	TRBJ2-7	NA	CASSIQLGQGYEQYF	TGTGCCAGTAGTATCCAATTGGGACAGGGATACGAGCAGTACTTC
TRBV18	TRBD2	TRBJ2-1	NA	CASSPGEAGGKQFF	TGTGCCAGCTCACCAGGAGAGGCGGGGGGTAAGCAGTTCTTC
TRBV4-3	TRBD1	TRBJ1-2	once	CASSLGQGMEAGSYTF	TGCGCCAGCAGCCTTGGACAGGGAATGGAAGCGGGGAGCTACACCTTC
TRBV24-1	TRBD1	TRBJ1-2	once	CATSDSGTGFNYGYTF	TGTGCCACCAGTGATTCCGGGACAGGGTTTAACTATGGCTACACCTTC
TRBV7-2	NA	TRBJ2-7	NA	CASSFFGGYEQYF	TGTGCCAGCAGCTTTTTTGGCGGGTACGAGCAGTACTTC
TRBV27	TRBD2	TRBJ2-3	NA	CASSLASGGWDTQYF	TGTGCCAGCAGTTTAGCTAGCGGGGGCTGGGATACGCAGTATTTT
TRBV27	TRBD1	TRBJ2-5	NA	CASSLYRGQETQYF	TGTGCCAGCAGTTTGTACAGGGGGCAGGAGACCCAGTACTTC
TRBV28	NA	TRBJ1-2	NA	CASSFMAFGYTF	TGTGCCAGCAGTTTTATGGCTTTTGGCTACACCTTC
TRBV7-2	NA	TRBJ1-4	NA	CASSRGTNEKLFF	TGTGCCAGCAGCAGGGGTACTAATGAAAAACTGTTTTTT
TRBV27	NA	TRBJ2-1	NA	CASSLSTSWANEQFF	TGTGCCAGCAGTTTATCGACTAGTTGGGCCAATGAGCAGTTCTTC
TRBV7-8	TRBD1	TRBJ1-4	NA	CASSSRGRGYEKLFF	TGTGCCAGCAGCTCCAGGGGGCGCGGTTATGAAAAACTGTTTTTT
TRBV19	TRBD2	TRBJ2-2	NA	CASSIWREVGELFF	TGTGCCAGTAGTATATGGCGGGAGGTCGGGGAGCTGTTTTTT
TRBV2	NA	TRBJ2-2	once	CASTQESNTGELFF	TGTGCCAGCACACAGGAATCGAACACCGGGGAGCTGTTTTTT
TRBV19	TRBD2	TRBJ2-5	NA	CASSRLAGGLETQYF	TGTGCCAGTAGCCGACTAGCGGGGGGTCTAGAGACCCAGTACTTC
TRBV4-2	NA	TRBJ2-7	NA	CASSQELGAVDEQYF	TGTGCCAGCAGCCAAGAACTCGGAGCGGTGGACGAGCAGTACTTC
TRBV3-1/TRBV3-2	TRBD1	TRBJ2-2	NA	CASSQDEGKKGQGKPGELFF	TGTGCCAGCAGCCAAGATGAGGGGAAGAAGGGACAGGGGAAACCCGGGGAGCTGTTTTTT
TRBV6-6	TRBD1	TRBJ1-1	NA	CASSPPGQGTPTLPEAFF	TGTGCCAGCAGTCCACCGGGACAGGGGACGCCCACCCTTCCTGAAGCTTTCTTT
TRBV4-3	NA	TRBJ2-7	NA	CASSQEPHSGDEQYF	TGCGCCAGCAGCCAAGAACCCCATTCGGGAGACGAGCAGTACTTC
TRBV11-3	NA	TRBJ2-5	NA	CASSENRDSTLETQYF	TGTGCCAGCAGCGAAAACCGGGACTCGACCCTAGAGACCCAGTACTTC
TRBV6-1	TRBD1	TRBJ1-2	NA	CASSEIPGQGLVFAF	TGTGCCAGCAGTGAAATCCCGGGACAGGGGCTTGTGTTCGCCTTC
TRBV5-1	NA	TRBJ2-7	NA	CASSLGGGNYEQYF	TGCGCCAGCAGCTTGGGAGGGGGAAACTACGAGCAGTACTTC
TRBV28	TRBD1	TRBJ1-6	NA	CASSFGSTGEFHF	TGTGCCAGCAGTTTCGGATCGACAGGGGAGTTCCACTTT
TRBV27	TRBD1	TRBJ1-2	NA	CASGTGSVGYTF	TGTGCCAGCGGGACAGGGTCGGTTGGCTACACCTTC
TRBV19	NA	TRBJ2-5	NA	CASSIVGQFQETQYF	TGTGCCAGTAGTATAGTCGGACAGTTCCAAGAGACCCAGTACTTC
TRBV18	TRBD1	TRBJ1-2	NA	CASSRDSTNYGYTF	TGTGCCAGCTCAAGGGACAGTACTAACTATGGCTACACCTTC
TRBV7-9	NA	TRBJ2-7	NA	CASSVQGNEQYF	TGTGCCAGCAGCGTCCAGGGTAACGAGCAGTACTTC
TRBV19	TRBD2	TRBJ2-5	NA	CASSIPGLAGEETQYF	TGTGCCAGTAGTATTCCGGGACTAGCGGGGGAAGAGACCCAGTACTTC
TRBV5-1	TRBD1	TRBJ1-4	NA	CASSLRGQGASNEKLFF	TGCGCCAGCAGCTTGCGGGGACAGGGCGCCTCTAATGAAAAACTGTTTTTT
TRBV27	TRBD2	TRBJ2-1	NA	CASSPGTSGGLSYNEQFF	TGTGCCAGCAGTCCTGGGACTAGCGGGGGGCTCTCCTACAATGAGCAGTTCTTC
TRBV11-2	TRBD1	TRBJ2-1	NA	CASSPWETGNNEQFF	TGTGCCAGCAGCCCTTGGGAGACAGGGAACAATGAGCAGTTCTTC
TRBV5-6	TRBD1	TRBJ1-1	NA	CASSLLGQGNTEAFF	TGTGCCAGCAGCTTGCTCGGACAGGGCAACACTGAAGCTTTCTTT
TRBV25-1	NA	TRBJ1-1	NA	CASSEFGTRAFF	TGTGCCAGCAGTGAATTCGGGACACGAGCTTTCTTT
TRBV5-6	TRBD2	TRBJ2-4	NA	CASSLLTSGDKNIQYF	TGTGCCAGCAGCTTGCTAACTAGCGGGGACAAAAACATTCAGTACTTC
TRBV3-1/TRBV3-2	NA	TRBJ2-6	NA	CASSLGQPTGANVLTF	TGTGCCAGCAGCCTTGGACAGCCCACTGGGGCCAACGTCCTGACTTTC
TRBV5-4	TRBD1	TRBJ1-6	NA	CASSLALTGTENSPLHF	TGTGCCAGCAGCTTAGCACTAACCGGGACAGAGAATTCACCCCTCCACTTT
TRBV2	TRBD1	TRBJ2-3	NA	CATRTGGIDTQYF	TGTGCCACCCGGACAGGGGGCATAGATACGCAGTATTTT
TRBV6-6	NA	TRBJ2-2	NA	CATLGVNTGELFF	TGTGCCACCCTTGGAGTTAACACCGGGGAGCTGTTTTTT
TRBV9	NA	TRBJ1-1	NA	CASSAQGASVNTEAFF	TGTGCCAGCAGCGCGCAAGGGGCGAGTGTGAACACTGAAGCTTTCTTT
TRBV18	TRBD2	TRBJ2-5	NA	CASSPSLAGSSGETQYF	TGTGCCAGCTCACCCTCACTAGCGGGGAGCTCAGGGGAGACCCAGTACTTC
TRBV5-8	NA	TRBJ2-1	NA	CASSLPGRNYYNEQFF	TGTGCCAGCAGCTTGCCAGGGCGGAATTACTACAATGAGCAGTTCTTC
TRBV5-1	TRBD2	TRBJ2-7	NA	CASGAIAGGFYEQYF	TGCGCCAGCGGAGCCATAGCGGGGGGTTTCTACGAGCAGTACTTC
TRBV6-2/TRBV6-3	TRBD2	TRBJ2-5	once	CASSFFNPGLAGRVKEETQYF	TGTGCCAGCAGTTTTTTTAACCCGGGACTAGCGGGGAGGGTAAAGGAAGAGACCCAGTACTTC
TRBV3-1/TRBV3-2	TRBD1	TRBJ1-2	NA	CASAQGGAGYGYTF	TGTGCCAGCGCCCAAGGGGGCGCAGGCTATGGCTACACCTTC
TRBV11-3	NA	TRBJ2-1	NA	CASSLARGSYNEQFF	TGTGCCAGCAGCTTGGCGCGAGGTTCCTACAATGAGCAGTTCTTC
TRBV7-9	NA	TRBJ2-2	NA	CASSLPSTANTGELFF	TGTGCCAGCAGCTTACCGTCGACAGCGAACACCGGGGAGCTGTTTTTT
TRBV10-3	TRBD1	TRBJ2-5	NA	CAISEGDRGYQETQYF	TGTGCCATCAGTGAGGGGGACAGGGGGTACCAAGAGACCCAGTACTTC
TRBV19	TRBD1	TRBJ1-5	few	CASSIQGQGISNQPQHF	TGTGCCAGTAGTATTCAAGGACAGGGAATTAGCAATCAGCCCCAGCATTTT
TRBV28	TRBD1	TRBJ2-5	NA	CASSLTGAGETQYF	TGTGCCAGCAGTCTGACAGGGGCGGGGGAGACCCAGTACTTC
TRBV7-8	NA	TRBJ2-2	NA	CASSLRGQGLAATGELFF	TGTGCCAGCAGCTTACGAGGGCAAGGGTTAGCGGCCACCGGGGAGCTGTTTTTT
TRBV7-9	NA	TRBJ2-7	NA	CASSPPGGTTYEQYF	TGTGCCAGCAGCCCGCCCGGCGGAACAACCTACGAGCAGTACTTC
TRBV24-1	NA	TRBJ1-2	NA	CATSVTSGTSKVNYGYTF	TGTGCCACCAGTGTTACATCCGGGACATCGAAGGTTAACTATGGCTACACCTTC
TRBV19	TRBD1	TRBJ1-5	NA	CASSTGGPQPQHF	TGTGCCAGTTCAACAGGGGGACCTCAGCCCCAGCATTTT
TRBV20-1	NA	TRBJ1-5	NA	CSASFGVSNQPQHF	TGCAGTGCTAGTTTCGGGGTTAGCAATCAGCCCCAGCATTTT
TRBV7-9	NA	TRBJ1-6	NA	CASSLTQTYNSPLHF	TGTGCCAGCAGCTTGACACAAACCTATAATTCACCCCTCCACTTT
TRBV7-6	NA	TRBJ2-5	NA	CASSLARTSGETQYF	TGTGCCAGCAGCTTAGCGCGTACTAGTGGGGAGACCCAGTACTTC
TRBV11-2	NA	TRBJ2-3	few	CASSPAGAVGTDTQYF	TGTGCCAGCAGCCCAGCAGGGGCCGTGGGAACAGATACGCAGTATTTT
TRBV11-3	NA	TRBJ2-5	NA	CASSRQLQETQYF	TGTGCCAGCAGCCGACAGCTACAAGAGACCCAGTACTTC